This T cell receptor beta chain was captured in a study of cytomegalovirus exposure and HLA in healthy donors. The repertoire was sequenced with immunoSEQ multiplex PCR; TCRdb's copy has only in-frame clones and lacks some. The table lists a few hundred thousand clones, roughly 87% of them singletons. Findings of the study overall: Cytomegalovirus-associated status was assigned to 150 or so TCR beta chains.

As for this clone: What it binds is unknown.

The V gene's germline CDR1 is SGHNT and CDR2 YYREEE (reference sequence). The CDR3 has 16 residues. J gave up 6 bases and V 1 base, and 9 bases lay outside the gene matches. The sample consisted of PBMCs. The clonotype originates from a man younger than 35 in good health and CMV-seropositive. This chain links TRBV5-4 with TRBJ2-7; 11 nucleotides match TRBD2. The CDR3 loop is CASSLFLAGGHSEQYF. The CDR3 DNA reads as TGTGCCAGCAGCTTGTTCCTAGCGGGAGGCCACAGCGAGCAGTACTTC.